This T cell receptor beta chain was sequenced in a study of T-cell reconstitution after alpha-beta-depleted transplantation in children. Study-level points and caveats: Diversity and T-cell counts at one year after transplant derived mostly from new T cells. Several hundred graft clones that had expanded were reportedly the source of alpha-beta T cells about two months after transplant. Some patients' high day-60 TCRbeta diversity was traced to surviving recipient T cells and thymic progenitors.

Details on this clonotype: The antigen is not known.

The authors prepared the TCRbeta library with unique molecular identifiers. TCRdb itself ran the PCR reads through MiXCR, one entry per CDR3 protein. The sample yields hundreds of thousands of distinct CDR3 sequences, around 13% seen once. Per germline, CDR1 MDHEN and CDR2 SYDVKM. J was trimmed by 0 bases and V by 7 bases; bases with no gene match: 6. The CDR3 totals 14 residues. The clonotype originates from a male patient aged 5 to 17 who had a stem cell transplant for acute myeloid leukemia, so the T cells may come from the graft donor. The material sequenced was PBMCs, mostly from graft donor cells, taken 360 days after TCRalphabeta/CD19-depleted stem cell transplant. This chain links TRBV28 with TRBJ2-7; 7 bases line up with TRBD1. This chain's CDR3 is CASKRQGNSYEQYF. The CDR3 nucleotides read TGTGCCAGCAAACGACAGGGAAACTCCTACGAGCAGTACTTC.